A selection of T cell receptor beta chains follows, all from one sample in a study of cytomegalovirus exposure and HLA in healthy donors. Sequencing was performed with immunoSEQ multiplex PCR; in TCRdb, only in-frame clones are kept and a portion is missing. This table has about 120,000 clones, roughly 66% appearing once. Specimen: PBMCs. These receptors all stem from a man aged 18 to 30 in good health and CMV-seronegative. Both conserved end residues are part of each CDR3. The order of the fields is J gene, V gene, CDR3 protein.

j_gene: TRBJ1-1; v_gene: TRBV15; CDR3aa: CATSQDRGAATEAFF
j_gene: TRBJ2-3; v_gene: TRBV7-9; CDR3aa: CASSLGTSGEADTQYF
j_gene: TRBJ1-4; v_gene: TRBV18; CDR3aa: CASSPLAGSATNEKLFF
j_gene: TRBJ2-1; v_gene: TRBV14; CDR3aa: CASSQADRGRFYNEQFF
j_gene: TRBJ1-1; v_gene: TRBV11-2; CDR3aa: CASSRYRGNTEAFF
j_gene: TRBJ2-5; v_gene: TRBV2; CDR3aa: CASSGTSGAQQTQYF
j_gene: TRBJ1-6; v_gene: TRBV30; CDR3aa: CAWSRPYNSPLHF
j_gene: TRBJ1-1; v_gene: TRBV11-2; CDR3aa: CASSLRFYSEAFF
j_gene: TRBJ2-7; v_gene: TRBV6-6; CDR3aa: CASAGSGSYEQYF
j_gene: TRBJ2-7; v_gene: TRBV4-2; CDR3aa: CSSSQGGQGVYEQYF
j_gene: TRBJ2-2; v_gene: TRBV2; CDR3aa: CASSIAGDISGELFF
j_gene: TRBJ2-1; v_gene: TRBV4-1; CDR3aa: CASSQDLLAGGEQFF
j_gene: TRBJ2-2; v_gene: TRBV30; CDR3aa: CACPQGGRGTGELFF
j_gene: TRBJ2-1; v_gene: TRBV9; CDR3aa: CASSVAGGRENEQFF
j_gene: TRBJ2-3; v_gene: TRBV15; CDR3aa: CATSRVLAQAGGDTQYF
j_gene: TRBJ1-2; v_gene: TRBV7-9; CDR3aa: CASSLKTGSGSYTF
j_gene: TRBJ2-5; v_gene: TRBV7-9; CDR3aa: CASSSQETQYF
j_gene: TRBJ1-1; v_gene: TRBV7-8; CDR3aa: CASSLAQGRGQWGTEAFF
j_gene: TRBJ2-2; v_gene: TRBV5-1; CDR3aa: CASSWGRTNTGELFF
j_gene: TRBJ2-7; v_gene: TRBV30; CDR3aa: CAWRRWRGKYEQYF
j_gene: TRBJ1-1; v_gene: TRBV4-1; CDR3aa: CASSQDHGGLRGAFF
j_gene: TRBJ2-4; v_gene: TRBV5-1; CDR3aa: CASSLVKWESRRGIQYF
j_gene: TRBJ1-2; v_gene: TRBV28; CDR3aa: CASSRDSYGYTF
j_gene: TRBJ2-1; v_gene: TRBV7-2; CDR3aa: CASSLAGGPGDEQFF
j_gene: TRBJ1-3; v_gene: TRBV7-2; CDR3aa: CASSLIGSSGNTIYF
j_gene: TRBJ2-5; v_gene: TRBV27; CDR3aa: CASSSRTGMGEQYF
j_gene: TRBJ2-1; v_gene: TRBV5-1; CDR3aa: CASSLVGVEWMDEQFF
j_gene: TRBJ2-7; v_gene: TRBV7-9; CDR3aa: CASSPGTGAFEQYF
j_gene: TRBJ1-1; v_gene: TRBV7-2; CDR3aa: CASSSQVNTEAFF
j_gene: TRBJ2-1; v_gene: TRBV27; CDR3aa: CASSSGSEQFF
j_gene: TRBJ2-7; v_gene: TRBV28; CDR3aa: CASSFVLSVLTYEQYF
j_gene: TRBJ1-1; v_gene: TRBV19; CDR3aa: CASSAFRGGTEAFF
j_gene: TRBJ2-1; v_gene: TRBV1; CDR3aa: CTSSQRVEQFF
j_gene: TRBJ2-7; v_gene: TRBV15; CDR3aa: CATSRVETGGSYEQYF
j_gene: TRBJ1-2; v_gene: TRBV6-1; CDR3aa: CASSEARGGSYGYTF
j_gene: TRBJ2-3; v_gene: TRBV4-2; CDR3aa: CASSQSHPFGGGRSDTQYF
j_gene: TRBJ2-1; v_gene: TRBV27; CDR3aa: CASSQTYGGPSYNEQFF
j_gene: TRBJ2-7; v_gene: TRBV18; CDR3aa: CASSPKQGVSVF
j_gene: TRBJ2-7; v_gene: TRBV27; CDR3aa: CASSLLGLGRDEQYF
j_gene: TRBJ1-2; v_gene: TRBV30; CDR3aa: CAWSVWAGSNSGYTF
j_gene: TRBJ2-1; v_gene: TRBV10-3; CDR3aa: CAITGEGYNEQFF
j_gene: TRBJ1-1; v_gene: TRBV5-1; CDR3aa: CASSSPGGGFEAFF
j_gene: TRBJ2-7; v_gene: TRBV15; CDR3aa: CATSRASFRDYEQYF
j_gene: TRBJ2-3; v_gene: TRBV5-1; CDR3aa: CASSLARGTDTQYF
j_gene: TRBJ1-2; v_gene: TRBV7-9; CDR3aa: CASSLGRVGGYTF
j_gene: TRBJ2-5; v_gene: TRBV29-1; CDR3aa: CSARGRAIKTQYF
j_gene: TRBJ1-2; v_gene: TRBV10-3; CDR3aa: CAIAGDRGNYGYTF
j_gene: TRBJ2-1; v_gene: TRBV10-1; CDR3aa: CASSPSRVNEQFF
j_gene: TRBJ2-7; v_gene: TRBV7-9; CDR3aa: CASSSGTGAYEQYF
j_gene: TRBJ1-1; v_gene: TRBV6-1; CDR3aa: CAILVQGNTEAFF
j_gene: TRBJ2-2; v_gene: TRBV2; CDR3aa: CASITAGELFF
j_gene: TRBJ2-4; v_gene: TRBV28; CDR3aa: CAAYSSGLAKNIQYF
j_gene: TRBJ2-3; v_gene: TRBV4-3; CDR3aa: CASSQVLRAGGGQYF
j_gene: TRBJ2-1; v_gene: TRBV7-9; CDR3aa: CASSTLPGLATNEQFF
j_gene: TRBJ1-5; v_gene: TRBV6-1; CDR3aa: CASSERGRVGQPQHF